The entry that follows covers one T cell receptor beta chain sequence. Its antigen remains unknown. The method was immunoSEQ multiplex PCR; TCRdb's version includes in-frame clones alone and lacks a portion of them. The data contain around 400,000 clones, around 82% of them singletons. Treatment here: some 19 received Ad26.COV2.S at low or high dose, single or two shots; 5 received placebo; per-sample allocation not given. Sampling occurred on day 63 after the first vaccine or placebo injection. This sample is drawn from a study of Ad26.COV2.S vaccination and SARS-CoV-2 variants. About the study: Donor was assigned to the Ad26.COV2.S arm of trial COV1001. Study-wide points: Substantial breadth was reportedly displayed by spike-specific CD8+ and CD4+ T cell responses after vaccination. Breadth and depth estimates from TCRs may understate total T cell responses. Vaccine recipients showed a spike-specific TCR breadth that was higher than in placebo recipients.

V lost 3 bases, J lost 10 bases, and 19 bases lay in between. The CDR3 extends over 15 amino acids. Germline-derived CDR1 and CDR2 are LNHNV and YYDKDF (reference sequence). The receptor comes from a person aged 18-65 years who received the Ad26.COV2.S COVID-19 vaccine or a placebo. This specimen consisted of peripheral blood, obtained in a trial of Ad26.COV2.S vaccine versus placebo. This chain links TRBV15 with TRBJ2-1, with D tentatively TRBD1 or TRBD2 (5 bases each). The CDR3 bases are TGTGCCACCAGCAGCCTATCCGGGACCACCCACGAGCAGTTCTTC. This encodes CATSSLSGTTHEQFF.